This T cell receptor beta chain was obtained from a study of cytomegalovirus exposure and HLA in healthy donors. Whole-study results and caveats: Some public TCRs appeared in many individuals, while most sequences were rare.

V gave up 3 bases and J gave up 8 bases; unmatched junction bases: 5. Germline V gene sequence: CDR1 GTSNPN, CDR2 SVGIG (reference sequence). This CDR3 is 13 amino acids long. The PCR used 60 Vbeta and 13 Jbeta primers. Measured with immunoSEQ multiplex PCR; TCRdb has only the in-frame clones, and not every one. Here the sample spans around 200,000 clones, 75% to 85% being singletons. Notes on this clone: Its antigen is currently unknown.

The TCR sequence derives from a girl under 18 in good health and CMV-seronegative. V is TRBV30 and J is TRBJ2-2, with 8 bases identical to TRBD1. What was sequenced was PBMCs. CDR3 sequence reads: CAWRARGPGELFF. In nucleotides, the CDR3 is TGTGCCTGGAGGGCCAGGGGGCCGGGGGAGCTGTTTTTT.